These T cell receptor beta chains were read from a single sample in a study of shared clonotypes between healthy human individuals. TCRdb's copy holds only in-frame clones and misses some; the assay was immunoSEQ multiplex PCR. The repertoire holds just over 2,000,000 clones, approximately 94% seen once, with 0.9% to 1.3% in the top ten. Material for sequencing was naive CD8+ T cells sorted from blood. The receptors stem from a man younger than 35 in good health. CDR3s include the opening cysteine and the closing phenylalanine or tryptophan. D genes are given only for firm matches. Rows may omit the clone size; those that give it use once, few, many or a size class.

V gene	clone size	D gene	J gene	CDR3 DNA	CDR3 protein
TRBV9	NA	TRBD2	TRBJ2-1	TGTGCCAGCAGCGTAGAAGGACTAGCGGGAGGGGCCCGAGATGAGCAGTTCTTC	CASSVEGLAGGARDEQFF
TRBV13	NA	TRBD1	TRBJ2-7	TGTGCCAGCAGCTTGGGACAGAGCTCCTACGAGCAGTACTTC	CASSLGQSSYEQYF
TRBV6-1	once	NA	TRBJ1-6	TGTGCCAGCAGTGAACAGGGTTTTCTAAATTCACCCCTCCACTTT	CASSEQGFLNSPLHF
TRBV11-2	NA	TRBD2	TRBJ2-7	TGTGCCAGCAGCCCACCCTGGACTAGCGGCTACGAGCAGTACTTC	CASSPPWTSGYEQYF
TRBV27	NA	TRBD2	TRBJ2-1	TGTGCCAGCAGTTGGGAGGCTAGCGGGATGGGCTACAATGAGCAGTTCTTC	CASSWEASGMGYNEQFF
TRBV19	once	NA	TRBJ2-7	TGTGCCAGTAGGCCCCCCTCCTACGAGCAGTACTTC	CASRPPSYEQYF
TRBV4-3	NA	TRBD2	TRBJ2-1	TGCGCCAGCAGCCAAGATAGCGGGAGGGCCGATGAGCAGTTCTTC	CASSQDSGRADEQFF
TRBV7-7	NA	NA	TRBJ1-2	TGTGCTAGCAGCTTAGCCTTCAGTGGGCATACTAACTATGGCTACACCTTC	CASSLAFSGHTNYGYTF
TRBV29-1	few	NA	TRBJ2-7	TGCAGCGTTAAATTGGGAGGCTACGAGCAGTACTTC	CSVKLGGYEQYF
TRBV13	NA	TRBD1	TRBJ2-7	TGTGCCAGCAGCCTAGGGGGACAGCCTTTTTACGAGCAGTACTTC	CASSLGGQPFYEQYF
TRBV9	NA	NA	TRBJ2-1	TGTGCCAGCAACAGCGCCTCCGGCAATGAGCAGTTCTTC	CASNSASGNEQFF
TRBV6-6	NA	TRBD2	TRBJ2-3	TGTGCCAGCAGTCGGACTAGCGGGGTTGGAGATACGCAGTATTTT	CASSRTSGVGDTQYF
TRBV28	NA	TRBD2	TRBJ2-1	TGTGCCAGCAGTTTTGCGGGGGAGGACAATGAGCAGTTCTTC	CASSFAGEDNEQFF
TRBV27	NA	TRBD1	TRBJ2-7	TGTGCCAGCAGTTCGGGGACAGCCTTCCATCACGAGCAGTACTTC	CASSSGTAFHHEQYF
TRBV6-5	NA	TRBD2	TRBJ2-1	TGTGCCAGCAGTGTTCTAGCGGGGGGTTACAATGAGCAGTTCTTC	CASSVLAGGYNEQFF
TRBV5-6	NA	NA	TRBJ2-7	TGTGCCAGCAGCTTGGGGGGCGCGGGACAGCAGTACTTC	CASSLGGAGQQYF
TRBV29-1	NA	NA	TRBJ2-5	TGCAGCGTCGAAGGCTTACAAGAGACCCAGTACTTC	CSVEGLQETQYF
TRBV27	once	NA	TRBJ1-1	TGTGCCAGCAGTTTATACAGGGTGGTTGGAGCTGAAGCTTTCTTT	CASSLYRVVGAEAFF
TRBV7-9	NA	NA	TRBJ1-2	TGTGCCAGCAGCTCCGGGACAAATCTCTATGGCTACACCTTC	CASSSGTNLYGYTF
TRBV7-9	NA	NA	TRBJ2-2	TGTGCCAGCAGCGTGGGACCGCTAAACACCGGGGAGCTGTTTTTT	CASSVGPLNTGELFF
TRBV5-4	NA	NA	TRBJ2-7	TGTGCCAGCAGCTTCCGGGAGTCCTACGAGCAGTACTTC	CASSFRESYEQYF
TRBV27	once	TRBD1	TRBJ2-7	TGTGCCAGCAGCTTGGACAGGGCTTTCTACGAGCAGTACTTC	CASSLDRAFYEQYF
TRBV7-9	NA	NA	TRBJ2-1	TGTGCCAGCAGCACTGGGCGGCTATACAATGAGCAGTTCTTC	CASSTGRLYNEQFF
TRBV27	NA	NA	TRBJ2-7	TGTGCCAGCAGTTTAACCGACAGCTACGAGCAGTACTTC	CASSLTDSYEQYF
TRBV27	NA	NA	TRBJ2-7	TGTGCCAGCAGTTTAAGTACGTGGGTGGGTGAGCAGTACTTC	CASSLSTWVGEQYF
TRBV28	NA	NA	TRBJ2-6	TGTGCCAGCAGTTTAGGGGGCTCTGGGGCCAACGTCCTGACTTTC	CASSLGGSGANVLTF
TRBV20-1	NA	NA	TRBJ2-5	TGCAGTGCTGGGGGGGGCGAGACCCAGTACTTC	CSAGGGETQYF
TRBV29-1	NA	TRBD1	TRBJ1-1	TGCAGCGCGGGACAGTTTAACACTGAAGCTTTCTTT	CSAGQFNTEAFF